A single sample is the source of the 7 T cell receptor beta chains below, sequenced in a study of cytomegalovirus exposure and HLA in healthy donors. Some clones are missing from TCRdb's copy, which holds only in-frame ones; the method was immunoSEQ multiplex PCR. The data show 150,000 to 250,000 clones, roughly 81% seen once. The sample was PBMCs. The source of these receptors is a woman in her twenties or thirties in good health and CMV-seronegative.

This chain uses TRBV30 with TRBJ1-4; D remains ambiguous. The CDR3 spans 13 residues. Trimming took off 4 bases at V and 5 bases at J, with 11 bases between the two ends. The germline gives CDR1 GTSNPN, CDR2 SVGIG (reference sequence). CDR3 amino acids: CAWNRVGNEKLFF. CDR3 coding DNA: TGTGCCTGGAACCGGGTTGGGAATGAAAAACTGTTTTTT.

The V and J genes are TRBV19 and TRBJ1-2; D remains ambiguous. Germline CDR1 LNHDA, CDR2 SQIVND (reference sequence). Trimming shortened V by 1 base and J by 4 bases, and 7 bases separated the two germline ends. This CDR3 is built from 13 residues. CDR3 loop: CASSIGAGYGYTF. The CDR3, as DNA: TGTGCCAGTAGTATAGGAGCCGGCTATGGCTACACCTTC.

This rearrangement joins TRBV5-1 to TRBJ1-2; a weak D match, TRBD1 (6 bases). Germline loops: CDR1 SGHRS, CDR2 YFSETQ. Deletions cut 4 bases from V and 4 bases from J, with 20 bases between. The CDR3 runs to 16 residues. The CDR3 here is CASSPSTGTPTYGYTF. The CDR3 nucleotides are TGCGCCAGCAGCCCGTCGACCGGGACACCTACCTATGGCTACACCTTC. Combining the CDR3 with reference TRBV5-1 and TRBJ1-2 gives the whole variable domain KAGVTQTPRYLIKTRGQQVTLSCSPISGHRSVSWYQQTPGQGLQFLFEYFSETQRNKGNFPGRFSGRQFSNSRSEMNVSTLELGDSALYLCASSPSTGTPTYGYTFGSGTRLTVV.

The chain has TRBV18 and TRBJ1-5; 7 bases map to TRBD1. Germline assignment: CDR1 KGHSH and CDR2 LQKENI. Unmatched junction bases numbered 6, after V lost 2 bases and J lost 8 bases. The CDR3 covers 14 residues. Here the CDR3 DNA reads TGTGCCAGCTCACCAGCGCCAGGGGGTGAGCCCCAGCATTTT. This sequence encodes CASSPAPGGEPQHF. The full variable domain, completed using reference TRBV18 and TRBJ1-5, is NAGVMQNPRHLVRRRGQEARLRCSPMKGHSHVYWYRQLPEEGLKFMVYLQKENIIDESGMPKERFSAEFPKEGPSILRIQQVVRGDSAAYFCASSPAPGGEPQHFGDGTRLSIL.

The chain employs TRBV6-6 and TRBJ2-1, with TRBD1 matching 9 bases. The trim removed 5 bases at V and 8 bases at J, leaving 7 bases unmatched. Germline V gene data show CDR1 as MNHNY and CDR2 as SVGAGI (reference sequence). There are 14 residues in the CDR3. The DNA for the CDR3 is TGTGCCAGCAGTCGACAGGGGGTTATCGATGAGCAGTTCTTC. This codes for CASSRQGVIDEQFF.

The chain uses TRBV6-5 and TRBJ1-5; TRBD1 agrees at 7 bases. The junction had 9 bases not matched to a gene; V was cut back by 4 bases and J by 9 bases. This CDR3 contains 14 residues. The germline V gene has CDR1 MNHEY and CDR2 SVGAGI. The CDR3 nucleotides read TGTGCCAGCAGTTCCCAAGGGGGCGTTGGGCCCCAGCATTTT. Amino acids: CASSSQGGVGPQHF.

This chain links TRBV29-1 with TRBJ2-7; weak D call: TRBD1 (6 bases). From germline, CDR1 is SQVTM and CDR2 ANQGSEA. V lost 6 bases to trimming and J lost 3 bases, with 15 bases between them. The CDR3 loop spans 13 amino acids. Here the CDR3 reads CSVGTRRIYEQYF. Here the CDR3 DNA reads TGCAGCGTAGGGACAAGGAGAATCTACGAGCAGTACTTC.